These T cell receptor beta chains were read from a single sample in a study of control samples from healthy donors and cancer patients. Profiling relied on immunoSEQ multiplex PCR, and the TCRdb table lists in-frame clones only, not all of them. The sample yields some 130,000 clones, 90% seen once. The sequenced material came from blood. The receptor set was obtained from a man aged 35-49 years in good health. The CDR3 runs from the conserved cysteine through the conserved F or W. Fields, in order: V gene, clone size, D gene, J gene, CDR3 DNA, CDR3 protein. The D gene is left open where the match is weak. A clone size is listed for some rows: how often the clone was seen (once, few, many), or a class if it is expanded.

TRBV5-4	-	TRBD1	TRBJ2-7	TGTGCCAGCAGCAACCGGGACAGCAGCTCCTACGAGCAGTACTTC	CASSNRDSSSYEQYF
TRBV9	-	-	TRBJ2-5	TGTGCCAGCACCCAAGGGGTTCAGTCGCGCGGGGAGACCCAGTACTTC	CASTQGVQSRGETQYF
TRBV5-4	-	TRBD1	TRBJ1-2	TGTGCCAGCAACCTAAGATCCGGGACAGGCATTAACTATGGCTACACCTTC	CASNLRSGTGINYGYTF
TRBV5-1	-	TRBD2	TRBJ2-5	TGCGCCAGCATTAGTGGACTAGCGGGTGAACAAGAGACCCAGTACTTC	CASISGLAGEQETQYF
TRBV28	-	-	TRBJ1-5	TGTGCCAGCAGTTTGCACTCTCCAGATTATAGCAATCAGCCCCAGCATTTT	CASSLHSPDYSNQPQHF
TRBV6-5	-	TRBD2	TRBJ2-5	TGTGCCAGCACCCCGGGGGGGCGAGAGACCCAGTACTTC	CASTPGGRETQYF
TRBV19	-	-	TRBJ2-7	TGTGCCAGTAGTATTGGCGTTACCTCCTACGAGCAGTACTTC	CASSIGVTSYEQYF
TRBV19	-	TRBD2	TRBJ2-1	TGTGCCAGTAGTATCGGGGGGGCCTACAATGAGCAGTTCTTC	CASSIGGAYNEQFF
TRBV5-1	-	TRBD2	TRBJ2-7	TGCGCCAGCAGCTTGTGGGCCGGTCGCGGGGGGAGCTCCTACGAGCAGTACTTC	CASSLWAGRGGSSYEQYF
TRBV18	-	TRBD1	TRBJ1-3	TGTGCCAGCTCACCCCCCGGGACAGAAACTGGAAACACCATATATTTT	CASSPPGTETGNTIYF
TRBV30	once	-	TRBJ1-4	TGTGCCTGGAGTAACCCCGGCAGGACTGGGGAAAAACTGTTTTTT	CAWSNPGRTGEKLFF
TRBV6-6	-	-	TRBJ2-4	TGTGCCAGCAGCTACCCCGGCGCGGCGCGTTTTCAGTACTTC	CASSYPGAARFQYF
TRBV15	once	-	TRBJ1-2	TGTGCCACCAGCAGAGGTGAAGGGTTTAACTATGGCTACACCTTC	CATSRGEGFNYGYTF
TRBV5-1	-	TRBD1	TRBJ1-2	TGCGCCAGCAGCCCCGGGACAGCCCAAAGAGGGCTTTCAGGCTACACCTTC	CASSPGTAQRGLSGYTF
TRBV5-4	-	TRBD1	TRBJ2-7	TGTGCCAGCAGCCAGGACAGGCTCAACGAGCAGTACTTC	CASSQDRLNEQYF
TRBV5-1	few	-	TRBJ2-3	TGCGCCAGCAGCCCGGGGGACCTCTCGGGGACAGATACGCAGTATTTT	CASSPGDLSGTDTQYF
TRBV6-5	-	-	TRBJ1-2	TGTGCCAGCAAAGAAGGGACCGACTATGGCTACACCTTC	CASKEGTDYGYTF
TRBV14	-	-	TRBJ2-3	TGTGCCAGCAGCCCCCGGGACACCATTGTATTAACGGATACGCAGTATTTT	CASSPRDTIVLTDTQYF
TRBV18	-	-	TRBJ1-5	TGTGCCAGCTCACCACAGGCAGGGGAGCAGCCCCAGCATTTT	CASSPQAGEQPQHF
TRBV3-1/TRBV3-2	-	-	TRBJ2-3	TGTGCCAGCAGCCAACGGGACTTGAGCACAGATACGCAGTATTTT	CASSQRDLSTDTQYF
TRBV18	-	-	TRBJ1-1	TGTGCCAGCTCACCGGGGACAGAAGCTTTCTTT	CASSPGTEAFF
TRBV5-1	-	-	TRBJ1-4	TGCGCCAGCGCGACGGGACGGCTGACAACTAATGAAAAACTGTTTTTT	CASATGRLTTNEKLFF
TRBV10-3	-	TRBD1	TRBJ2-7	TGTGCCATCAGTGAGGGGACAGGGGTTGCGCAGTACTTC	CAISEGTGVAQYF
TRBV9	-	-	TRBJ2-3	TGTGCCAGCAGCACCCGGGCTACAGATACGCAGTATTTT	CASSTRATDTQYF
TRBV6-1	once	-	TRBJ1-5	TGTGCCAGCAGTGAAGTCAAGCCCCAGCATTTT	CASSEVKPQHF
TRBV18	-	TRBD1	TRBJ1-3	TGTGCCAGCTCACCTCCGACAGGGGGTGGAAACACCATATATTTT	CASSPPTGGGNTIYF
TRBV19	-	-	TRBJ1-6	TGTGCCAGTAATAGAGTTAATTCACCCCTCCACTTT	CASNRVNSPLHF
TRBV6-5	-	-	TRBJ1-1	TGTGCCAGCGATGCATTGAACACTGAAGCTTTCTTT	CASDALNTEAFF
TRBV30	few	-	TRBJ1-1	TGTGCCTGGAGTGTATTTACTTTCCGGGACGACACTGAAGCTTTCTTT	CAWSVFTFRDDTEAFF
TRBV5-4	once	-	TRBJ2-3	TGTGCCAGCAGCTTGGCCGGAGCAGTGGAGTATTTT	CASSLAGAVEYF
TRBV19	-	-	TRBJ2-3	TGTGCCAGTAGTTATCAGGGATATACGCAGTATTTT	CASSYQGYTQYF
TRBV2	-	-	TRBJ2-7	TGTGCCAGCAGCCCGGGGTTGAGCTCCTACGAGCAGTACTTC	CASSPGLSSYEQYF
TRBV13	-	-	TRBJ1-1	TGTGCCAGCAGCTTAGGGCAGGCAGCTGAAGCTTTCTTT	CASSLGQAAEAFF
TRBV9	-	TRBD1	TRBJ1-1	TGTGCCAGCAGCCCTGTAAGGGGGACAGGGAAAACTGAAGCTTTCTTT	CASSPVRGTGKTEAFF
TRBV27	-	-	TRBJ2-7	TGTGCCAGCAGTCCGGAGGGGGGGATGGGCAGCGAGCAGTACTTC	CASSPEGGMGSEQYF
TRBV11-2	-	TRBD1	TRBJ2-5	TGTGCCAGCAGCCTGGACAGGGGGATGGTAGAGACCCAGTACTTC	CASSLDRGMVETQYF
TRBV7-9	-	-	TRBJ2-2	TGTGCCAGCAGTTATGGACCCAGCGGGCCCGGGGAGCTGTTTTTT	CASSYGPSGPGELFF
TRBV5-6	-	-	TRBJ2-7	TGTGCCAGCAGCTTGGCCCAGACCGAGCAGTACTTC	CASSLAQTEQYF
TRBV19	few	TRBD1	TRBJ1-1	TGTGCCACCTCCACCAGGGGGGATATTTATCTAACGAACACTGAAGCTTTCTTT	CATSTRGDIYLTNTEAFF
TRBV6-5	-	-	TRBJ1-2	TGTGCCAGCAGTTACTCGCAGGCGGAATATGGCTACACCTTC	CASSYSQAEYGYTF
TRBV6-5	-	-	TRBJ2-7	TGTGCCAGCAGGGAGAACGGCCCCTGGAGGTACGAGCAGTACTTC	CASRENGPWRYEQYF
TRBV3-1/TRBV3-2	-	TRBD1	TRBJ2-7	TGTGCCAGCAGCGAAAGACAGGGTTACGAGCAGTACTTC	CASSERQGYEQYF
TRBV27	-	-	TRBJ1-1	TGTGCCAGCAGTTTTGGCGAGGGCTGGACTGAAGCTTTCTTT	CASSFGEGWTEAFF
TRBV3-1/TRBV3-2	-	-	TRBJ1-2	TGTGCCAGCAGCCAAAAAGGACTGTTGAGGAACTATGGCTACACCTTC	CASSQKGLLRNYGYTF
TRBV6-5	-	-	TRBJ2-7	TGTGCCAGCAGACCATCCGGACAAGCCTACGAGCAGTACTTC	CASRPSGQAYEQYF